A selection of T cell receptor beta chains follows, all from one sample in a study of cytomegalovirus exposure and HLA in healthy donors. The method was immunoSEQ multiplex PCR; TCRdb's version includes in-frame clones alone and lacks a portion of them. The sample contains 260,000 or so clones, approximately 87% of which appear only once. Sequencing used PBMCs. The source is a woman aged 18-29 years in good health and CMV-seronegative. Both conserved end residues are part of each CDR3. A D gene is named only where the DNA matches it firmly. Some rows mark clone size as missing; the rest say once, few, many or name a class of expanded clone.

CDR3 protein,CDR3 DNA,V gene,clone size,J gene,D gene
CASTTGRYLEQFF,TGTGCCAGCACCACAGGGAGATACCTTGAGCAGTTCTTC,TRBV5-4,.,TRBJ2-1,.
CASSHPGRQGWGSPLHF,TGTGCCAGCAGCCACCCTGGCCGACAGGGTTGGGGCTCACCCCTCCACTTT,TRBV7-9,few,TRBJ1-6,TRBD1
CASSMIGRGGFGYTF,TGTGCCAGTAGTATGATTGGACGGGGAGGGTTCGGCTACACCTTC,TRBV19,once,TRBJ1-2,.
CASPGLAGTDTQYF,TGTGCCAGCCCGGGACTAGCGGGCACAGATACGCAGTATTTT,TRBV6-1,.,TRBJ2-3,TRBD2
CASSKEQGAYEQYF,TGTGCCAGCAGTAAGGAACAGGGGGCGTACGAGCAGTACTTC,TRBV25-1,.,TRBJ2-7,TRBD1
CASSPQDGYTF,TGTGCCAGCAGCCCACAGGATGGCTACACCTTC,TRBV2,.,TRBJ1-2,.
CASSLLGGDLYEQYF,TGTGCCAGCAGTTTATTGGGAGGGGACCTATACGAGCAGTACTTC,TRBV28,many,TRBJ2-7,TRBD2
CAWKRQGSTEAFF,TGTGCCTGGAAAAGACAGGGGTCCACTGAAGCTTTCTTT,TRBV30,.,TRBJ1-1,TRBD1
CASSEHRGVSPLHF,TGTGCCAGCAGTGAACACAGGGGGGTCTCACCCCTCCACTTT,TRBV6-1,.,TRBJ1-6,TRBD1
CASSESGTGYNEQFF,TGCGCCAGCAGTGAGTCCGGGACAGGTTACAATGAGCAGTTCTTC,TRBV10-1,.,TRBJ2-1,TRBD1
CASSSTGHKNTEAFF,TGCGCCAGCAGCTCCACGGGACACAAGAACACTGAAGCTTTCTTT,TRBV5-1,.,TRBJ1-1,.
CASSQASFSGNTIYF,TGCGCCAGCAGCCAAGCGTCGTTTTCGGGAAACACCATATATTTT,TRBV4-1,.,TRBJ1-3,.
CASREMGLASTYNEQFF,TGTGCCAGCAGGGAGATGGGACTAGCGTCAACCTACAATGAGCAGTTCTTC,TRBV7-9,.,TRBJ2-1,TRBD2
CASSYGRVNEKLFF,TGTGCCAGCAGTTACGGCAGGGTAAATGAAAAACTGTTTTTT,TRBV6-5,.,TRBJ1-4,.
CASSLRQGNTGELFF,TGTGCCAGCTCACTGAGACAGGGAAACACCGGGGAGCTGTTTTTT,TRBV18,.,TRBJ2-2,TRBD1
CASSVDLGTGSTEAFF,TGTGCCAGCAGCGTAGATCTGGGGACAGGGAGCACTGAAGCTTTCTTT,TRBV9,.,TRBJ1-1,TRBD1
CASSLMGQPLSEGYTF,TGTGCCAGCAGTTTAATGGGACAGCCTCTTTCAGAGGGCTACACCTTC,TRBV27,.,TRBJ1-2,TRBD1
CASRGGYGYTF,TGTGCCAGCAGGGGGGGCTATGGCTACACCTTC,TRBV27,.,TRBJ1-2,.
CASTEGTSGSLTQYF,TGTGCCAGCACAGAGGGGACTAGCGGGTCGCTTACGCAGTATTTT,TRBV2,.,TRBJ2-3,TRBD2
CASSLEIGGTGANVLTF,TGTGCCAGCAGCTTAGAAATTGGGGGCACAGGGGCCAACGTCCTGACTTTC,TRBV13,.,TRBJ2-6,.
CASSDAGKPKSGYTF,TGTGCCAGCAGTGATGCCGGGAAACCGAAGAGTGGCTACACCTTC,TRBV25-1,.,TRBJ1-2,.
CASSLSTGTGNTIYF,TGTGCCAGCAGTTTATCGACAGGCACTGGAAACACCATATATTTT,TRBV27,.,TRBJ1-3,.
CASSHGQGANEKLFF,TGCGCCAGCAGCCATGGACAGGGGGCTAATGAAAAACTGTTTTTT,TRBV4-3,.,TRBJ1-4,TRBD1
CASMTAGLHEQYF,TGTGCCAGCATGACGGCAGGCTTGCACGAGCAGTACTTC,TRBV6-5,few,TRBJ2-7,.
CASSVNRGGSPLHF,TGTGCCAGCAGCGTAAACAGGGGTGGTTCACCCCTCCACTTT,TRBV9,once,TRBJ1-6,TRBD1
CASSPSGRFDGMSEQFF,TGTGCCAGCAGCCCTAGCGGAAGATTCGATGGGATGAGTGAGCAGTTCTTC,TRBV7-9,.,TRBJ2-1,TRBD2
CASSPSRRPGKNSPLHF,TGTGCCAGCAGCCCATCCAGGCGGCCGGGGAAAAATTCACCCCTCCACTTT,TRBV7-9,once,TRBJ1-6,.
CSAYTDTQYF,TGCAGTGCTTACACAGATACGCAGTATTTT,TRBV20-1,.,TRBJ2-3,.
CASSLGFREQFF,TGTGCCAGCAGCTTAGGGTTCCGGGAGCAGTTCTTC,TRBV11-1,.,TRBJ2-1,.
CASSYGQGAYGYTF,TGTGCCAGCAGTTACGGACAGGGGGCCTATGGCTACACCTTC,TRBV28,.,TRBJ1-2,TRBD1
CASSLGAGVTQYF,TGTGCCAGCAGTTTAGGGGCTGGTGTGACCCAGTACTTC,TRBV27,.,TRBJ2-5,.
CASSQDIAGAKGEQFF,TGTGCCAGCAGCCAAGATATAGCGGGGGCTAAAGGGGAGCAGTTCTTC,TRBV14,.,TRBJ2-1,TRBD2
CAWSAHRVSHNSNQPQHF,TGTGCCTGGAGTGCGCACAGGGTATCCCATAATAGCAATCAGCCCCAGCATTTT,TRBV30,.,TRBJ1-5,.
CASRPGQPRYGYTF,TGTGCCAGCAGACCGGGACAGCCTCGGTATGGCTACACTTTC,TRBV6-5,.,TRBJ1-2,TRBD1
CASSKTPDRDYGYTF,TGTGCCAGCAGTAAAACCCCAGACAGGGACTATGGCTACACCTTC,TRBV6-6,.,TRBJ1-2,TRBD1
CASGFPRGPGTEAFF,TGTGCTAGTGGTTTCCCGCGGGGCCCGGGGACTGAAGCTTTCTTT,TRBV12-5,.,TRBJ1-1,.
CASSPETVAYEQYF,TGTGCCAGCAGTCCCGAGACAGTTGCCTACGAGCAGTACTTC,TRBV14,once,TRBJ2-7,.
CASGFPTGGGETQYF,TGTGCTAGTGGTTTCCCGACAGGGGGCGGGGAGACCCAGTACTTC,TRBV12-5,once,TRBJ2-5,TRBD1
CASSLNREQPQHF,TGTGCCAGCAGTTTGAACAGGGAACAGCCCCAGCATTTT,TRBV5-4,.,TRBJ1-5,.
CASSIGQGVINEQFF,TGTGCCAGTAGTATAGGACAGGGGGTGATCAATGAGCAGTTCTTC,TRBV19,.,TRBJ2-1,TRBD1
CASSPSSADTQYF,TGTGCCAGCAGCCCGTCCTCGGCAGATACGCAGTATTTT,TRBV5-4,.,TRBJ2-3,.
CASRISGNEQFF,TGTGCCAGCAGGATTAGCGGAAATGAGCAGTTCTTC,TRBV2,.,TRBJ2-1,.
CASSSRGSGRVYEQYF,TGTGCCAGCAGTTCCCGGGGTAGCGGGAGGGTGTACGAGCAGTACTTC,TRBV6-5,.,TRBJ2-7,TRBD2
CASSQAGEDRTYGYTF,TGTGCCAGCAGCCAAGCGGGCGAAGACAGGACCTATGGCTACACCTTC,TRBV14,.,TRBJ1-2,.
CASSLELAGRGEQFF,TGTGCCAGCAGCTTGGAGCTAGCGGGAAGAGGAGAGCAGTTCTTC,TRBV5-6,.,TRBJ2-1,TRBD2
CASSNGRYEQYF,TGTGCCAGCTCCAACGGCAGGTACGAGCAGTACTTC,TRBV27,.,TRBJ2-7,.
CASSFGSARGRTEAFF,TGTGCCAGCAGTTTTGGTTCCGCCAGGGGAAGGACTGAAGCTTTCTTT,TRBV27,.,TRBJ1-1,.
CASSPPQGGETQYF,TGTGCCAGCTCACCACCGCAGGGTGGAGAGACCCAGTACTTC,TRBV18,.,TRBJ2-5,.
CARSLYRPRGKETQYF,TGTGCCAGAAGCTTGTACCGCCCGAGGGGGAAAGAGACCCAGTACTTC,TRBV5-3,once,TRBJ2-5,.
CASSRAVDYGYTF,TGTGCCAGCAGCCGTGCGGTGGACTATGGCTACACCTTC,TRBV7-9,.,TRBJ1-2,.
CASSMMTGGNTEAFF,TGTGCCAGTAGTATGATGACAGGGGGGAACACTGAAGCTTTCTTT,TRBV19,.,TRBJ1-1,TRBD1
CASSSRTSGTSYEQYF,TGTGCCAGTAGTTCTCGGACTAGCGGGACCTCCTACGAGCAGTACTTC,TRBV19,.,TRBJ2-7,TRBD2
CASSQDIVRLAGGSTYEQYF,TGCGCCAGCAGCCAAGATATAGTTAGACTAGCGGGAGGGTCGACCTACGAGCAGTACTTC,TRBV4-1,.,TRBJ2-7,TRBD2
CASSVLGSGANVLTF,TGTGCCAGCAGCGTACTAGGCTCTGGGGCCAACGTCCTGACTTTC,TRBV9,once,TRBJ2-6,.
CASRSRQGVAFF,TGTGCCAGCAGATCCCGACAGGGTGTAGCTTTCTTT,TRBV6-5,.,TRBJ1-1,TRBD1
CASRYIGGDGSGGADIQYF,TGTGCCAGCCGCTATATTGGGGGAGACGGGAGCGGCGGGGCGGACATTCAGTACTTC,TRBV28,.,TRBJ2-4,.
CASSWTHHVKGATQYF,TGCGCCAGCAGCTGGACCCATCACGTTAAGGGGGCTACGCAGTATTTT,TRBV5-1,.,TRBJ2-3,TRBD1
CASSMGGDAPNEQFF,TGTGCCAGCAGCATGGGGGGGGATGCTCCCAATGAGCAGTTCTTC,TRBV9,once,TRBJ2-1,TRBD2